This TCR beta chain appears in the sequencing data of a study of siplizumab effects on memory and regulatory T cells. Generated by immunoSEQ multiplex PCR, the TCRdb table keeps only in-frame clones and is missing some. The table has more than 85,000 clones, around 90% seen once. V shed 5 bases, J shed 7 bases, and the junction held 4 bases outside the gene matches. The CDR3 consists of 12 residues. Germline values: CDR1 MNHNS, CDR2 SASEGT. About this clone: The target antigen is unknown.

Notes on the study in general: Naive T cells were seemingly more diverse than memory cells, and major contributions to the alloresponse seemed to be made by them. Mappable alloreactive CD4+ clones averaged 68.8% Treg-derived with siplizumab versus around 27% in controls. Researchers did not confirm the suppressive function of proliferating Tregs from siplizumab cultures.

The sample taken for sequencing was Tregs sorted from blood. The sequence was obtained from a human donor in good health. J is TRBJ1-2 and V is TRBV6-1; 7 bases fit TRBD1. The CDR3, as DNA: TGTGCCAGCAGTCCCCAGGGGGGTGGCTACACCTTC. It translates to CASSPQGGGYTF.